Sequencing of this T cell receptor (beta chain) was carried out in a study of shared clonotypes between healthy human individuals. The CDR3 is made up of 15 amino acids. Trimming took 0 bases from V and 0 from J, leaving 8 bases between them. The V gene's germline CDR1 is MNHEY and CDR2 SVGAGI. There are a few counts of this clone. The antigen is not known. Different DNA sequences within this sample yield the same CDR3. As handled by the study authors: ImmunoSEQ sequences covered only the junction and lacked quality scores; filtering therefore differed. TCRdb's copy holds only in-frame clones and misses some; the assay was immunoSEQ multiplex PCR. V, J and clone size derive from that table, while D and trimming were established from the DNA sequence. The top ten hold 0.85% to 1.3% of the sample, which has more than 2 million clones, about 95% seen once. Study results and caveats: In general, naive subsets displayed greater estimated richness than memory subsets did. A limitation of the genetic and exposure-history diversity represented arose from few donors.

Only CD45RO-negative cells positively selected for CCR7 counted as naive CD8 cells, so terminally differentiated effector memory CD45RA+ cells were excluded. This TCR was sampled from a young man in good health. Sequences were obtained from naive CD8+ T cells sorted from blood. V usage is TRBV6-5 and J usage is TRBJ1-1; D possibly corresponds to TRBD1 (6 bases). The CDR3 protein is CASSYSEGVNTEAFF. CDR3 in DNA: TGTGCCAGCAGTTACTCTGAGGGGGTGAACACTGAAGCTTTCTTT.